This is a list of T cell receptor beta chains from one sample in a study of T cell responses to AZD1222 COVID-19 vaccine. Assay: immunoSEQ multiplex PCR; the TCRdb copy retains only in-frame clones and omits some. The sample includes about 120,000 clones, 93% of them seen just once. Source: peripheral blood, taken 28 days after the second AZD1222 dose. The receptors were gathered from an adult who received the AZD1222 COVID-19 vaccine. Each CDR3 is given with its conserved first and last residue. The D gene is left open where the match is weak. Expanded clones are given a class, and other clones once, few, many or no size at all.

J gene: TRBJ1-2; clone size: once; V gene: TRBV2; D gene: NA; CDR3 DNA: TGTGCCAGCAGTGAATCCGGGCCCTATGGCTACACCTTC; CDR3 protein: CASSESGPYGYTF
J gene: TRBJ2-6; clone size: NA; V gene: TRBV23-1; D gene: NA; CDR3 DNA: TGCGCCAGCATACCCCCGGGGGGGGCCAACGTCCTGACTTTC; CDR3 protein: CASIPPGGANVLTF
J gene: TRBJ2-1; clone size: NA; V gene: TRBV13; D gene: NA; CDR3 DNA: TGTGCCAGCAGCTTAATCCAGGACCGTGAGCAGTTCTTC; CDR3 protein: CASSLIQDREQFF
J gene: TRBJ2-2; clone size: NA; V gene: TRBV5-5; D gene: NA; CDR3 DNA: TGTGCCAGCAGCGTCACAGGGAGTAGCACCGGGGAGCTGTTTTTT; CDR3 protein: CASSVTGSSTGELFF
J gene: TRBJ2-7; clone size: few; V gene: TRBV6-2/TRBV6-3; D gene: NA; CDR3 DNA: TGTGCCAGCAGTTACTTCTACGAGCAGTACTTC; CDR3 protein: CASSYFYEQYF
J gene: TRBJ1-1; clone size: once; V gene: TRBV6-6; D gene: NA; CDR3 DNA: TGTGCCGCCCGGGACGGGAACACTGAAGCTTTCTTT; CDR3 protein: CAARDGNTEAFF
J gene: TRBJ2-7; clone size: NA; V gene: TRBV15; D gene: NA; CDR3 DNA: TGTGCCACCAGCAAGGGGAATACCTACGAGCAGTACTTC; CDR3 protein: CATSKGNTYEQYF
J gene: TRBJ2-1; clone size: NA; V gene: TRBV27; D gene: TRBD2; CDR3 DNA: TGTGCCAGCAGGACTACTAGCGGGGGGGCCTACAATGAGCAGTTCTTC; CDR3 protein: CASRTTSGGAYNEQFF
J gene: TRBJ2-7; clone size: NA; V gene: TRBV27; D gene: NA; CDR3 DNA: TGTGCCAGCAGCGACAGCGGGCAGTACTTC; CDR3 protein: CASSDSGQYF
J gene: TRBJ1-1; clone size: once; V gene: TRBV7-9; D gene: NA; CDR3 DNA: TGTGCCAGCAGCCCCAGTCGGTGGCCTGAAGCTTTCTTT; CDR3 protein: CASSPSRWPEAFF
J gene: TRBJ1-2; clone size: NA; V gene: TRBV3-1/TRBV3-2; D gene: NA; CDR3 DNA: TGTGCCAGCAGCCAGCTGGACGGCGTCGGTAATGGCTACACCTTC; CDR3 protein: CASSQLDGVGNGYTF
J gene: TRBJ1-1; clone size: once; V gene: TRBV12-5; D gene: NA; CDR3 DNA: TGTGCTAGTGGCCAAGTCCCCTTCCGGGAGACAGGCTTCGGAGCTTTCTTT; CDR3 protein: CASGQVPFRETGFGAFF
J gene: TRBJ2-2; clone size: once; V gene: TRBV7-6; D gene: TRBD2; CDR3 DNA: TGTGCCAGCAGCACTAGCGGGAGCTACACCGGGGAGCTGTTTTTT; CDR3 protein: CASSTSGSYTGELFF
J gene: TRBJ2-1; clone size: NA; V gene: TRBV10-1; D gene: TRBD2; CDR3 DNA: TGCGCCAGCAGTGAGAACCGGGGGGGCCCCTACAATGAGCAGTTCTTC; CDR3 protein: CASSENRGGPYNEQFF
J gene: TRBJ1-1; clone size: NA; V gene: TRBV5-1; D gene: NA; CDR3 DNA: TGCGCCAGCAGCTTGGGGATGGAGGGACCTGAAGCTTTCTTT; CDR3 protein: CASSLGMEGPEAFF
J gene: TRBJ1-2; clone size: NA; V gene: TRBV10-1; D gene: NA; CDR3 DNA: TGCGCCAGCAGTGGGCCAGTAGACTATGGCTACACCTTC; CDR3 protein: CASSGPVDYGYTF
J gene: TRBJ2-7; clone size: NA; V gene: TRBV12-3/TRBV12-4; D gene: NA; CDR3 DNA: TGTGCCAGCAGTTTAGCCGGGGGTGACGAGCAGTACTTC; CDR3 protein: CASSLAGGDEQYF
J gene: TRBJ1-5; clone size: NA; V gene: TRBV27; D gene: TRBD1; CDR3 DNA: TGTGCCAGCAGTCGGGACAGGGACGTCTATAGCAATCAGCCCCAGCATTTT; CDR3 protein: CASSRDRDVYSNQPQHF
J gene: TRBJ1-2; clone size: NA; V gene: TRBV7-9; D gene: TRBD1; CDR3 DNA: TGTGCCAGCAGCTCGGGACAGGGATACTATGGCTACACCTTC; CDR3 protein: CASSSGQGYYGYTF
J gene: TRBJ1-2; clone size: once; V gene: TRBV3-1/TRBV3-2; D gene: NA; CDR3 DNA: TGTGCCAGCAGCCAAGAGGCGGCCTCGGCATATGGCTACACCTTC; CDR3 protein: CASSQEAASAYGYTF
J gene: TRBJ2-5; clone size: few; V gene: TRBV7-2; D gene: TRBD2; CDR3 DNA: TGTGCCAGCAGCTTAGCGGGGGGGCAAGAGACCCAGTACTTC; CDR3 protein: CASSLAGGQETQYF
J gene: TRBJ2-2; clone size: NA; V gene: TRBV19; D gene: NA; CDR3 DNA: TGTGCCAGTACCCAAAGGACCGGGGAGCTGTTTTTT; CDR3 protein: CASTQRTGELFF
J gene: TRBJ1-1; clone size: NA; V gene: TRBV19; D gene: NA; CDR3 DNA: TGTGCCAGTACCCAAGGGTCGAACACTGAAGCTTTCTTT; CDR3 protein: CASTQGSNTEAFF
J gene: TRBJ2-2; clone size: NA; V gene: TRBV4-2; D gene: NA; CDR3 DNA: TGTGCCAGCAGCCAAGAAGGTGGGGGCATGGGACCCGGGGAGCTGTTTTTT; CDR3 protein: CASSQEGGGMGPGELFF
J gene: TRBJ1-4; clone size: NA; V gene: TRBV10-3; D gene: NA; CDR3 DNA: TGTGCCATCAAGTCTGCAACTAATGAAAAACTGTTTTTT; CDR3 protein: CAIKSATNEKLFF
J gene: TRBJ2-1; clone size: NA; V gene: TRBV5-1; D gene: TRBD2; CDR3 DNA: TGCGCCAGCAGCTCAAGGACTAGCGGGAGGAGGAGGGATGAGCAGTTCTTC; CDR3 protein: CASSSRTSGRRRDEQFF
J gene: TRBJ1-2; clone size: NA; V gene: TRBV11-2; D gene: NA; CDR3 DNA: TGTGCCAGCAGCTTGTCTCAGTTCTATGGCTACACCTTC; CDR3 protein: CASSLSQFYGYTF
J gene: TRBJ1-6; clone size: NA; V gene: TRBV6-4; D gene: TRBD1; CDR3 DNA: TGTGCCAGCAGCGCGGGACAGTTCAATTCACCCCTCCACTTT; CDR3 protein: CASSAGQFNSPLHF
J gene: TRBJ2-5; clone size: NA; V gene: TRBV7-2; D gene: TRBD1; CDR3 DNA: TGTGCCAGCAGCCCGACAGGGACGGTACAAGAGACCCAGTACTTC; CDR3 protein: CASSPTGTVQETQYF
J gene: TRBJ2-3; clone size: NA; V gene: TRBV19; D gene: NA; CDR3 DNA: TGTGCCAGTAGTCTCCGACGAGGAGGCACAGATACGCAGTATTTT; CDR3 protein: CASSLRRGGTDTQYF
J gene: TRBJ2-3; clone size: NA; V gene: TRBV28; D gene: TRBD2; CDR3 DNA: TGTGCCAGCAGTTTGGGTAGCGGGCATACCTTGGATACGCAGTATTTT; CDR3 protein: CASSLGSGHTLDTQYF
J gene: TRBJ2-7; clone size: NA; V gene: TRBV7-2; D gene: TRBD2; CDR3 DNA: TGTGCCAGCAGCTTAGAGCGGGAGGTCTTCAAGTATTACGAGCAGTACTTC; CDR3 protein: CASSLEREVFKYYEQYF
J gene: TRBJ1-5; clone size: NA; V gene: TRBV7-8; D gene: TRBD1; CDR3 DNA: TGTGCCAGCAGCGCAGGGGGCGGCAATCAGCCCCAGCATTTT; CDR3 protein: CASSAGGGNQPQHF
J gene: TRBJ1-1; clone size: NA; V gene: TRBV27; D gene: NA; CDR3 DNA: TGTGCCACCAGAGGACAATTGAACACTGAAGCTTTCTTT; CDR3 protein: CATRGQLNTEAFF
J gene: TRBJ2-1; clone size: NA; V gene: TRBV28; D gene: TRBD2; CDR3 DNA: TGTGCCAGCAGTTCCGCCGGGACTAGCGGGGCGAATGAGCAGTTCTTC; CDR3 protein: CASSSAGTSGANEQFF
J gene: TRBJ2-5; clone size: NA; V gene: TRBV9; D gene: NA; CDR3 DNA: TGTGCCAGCAGCGCGCACCCTGTAGGGGGAGAGACCCAGTACTTC; CDR3 protein: CASSAHPVGGETQYF
J gene: TRBJ1-1; clone size: NA; V gene: TRBV10-3; D gene: NA; CDR3 DNA: TGTGCCATCAGCATAGGACGTAGGAACACTGAAGCTTTCTTT; CDR3 protein: CAISIGRRNTEAFF
J gene: TRBJ2-6; clone size: NA; V gene: TRBV5-4; D gene: NA; CDR3 DNA: TGTGCCAGCAGCCTTTGGGGGGCGACTGGGGCCAACGTCCTGACTTTC; CDR3 protein: CASSLWGATGANVLTF
J gene: TRBJ2-1; clone size: NA; V gene: TRBV6-2/TRBV6-3; D gene: NA; CDR3 DNA: TGTGCCAGCAGTCCGAGTGGGCGGCGGTACAATGAGCAGTTCTTC; CDR3 protein: CASSPSGRRYNEQFF
J gene: TRBJ2-4; clone size: NA; V gene: TRBV5-8; D gene: NA; CDR3 DNA: TGTGCCAGCAGCTTGGTGGTTTCGTTGGGTGAGGAAGCCAAAAACATTCAGTACTTC; CDR3 protein: CASSLVVSLGEEAKNIQYF
J gene: TRBJ1-1; clone size: once; V gene: TRBV29-1; D gene: NA; CDR3 DNA: TGCAGCGGAACAGCGAACACTGAAGCTTTCTTT; CDR3 protein: CSGTANTEAFF
J gene: TRBJ1-3; clone size: NA; V gene: TRBV28; D gene: NA; CDR3 DNA: TGTGCCAGCAAAAAAGGAAACACCATATATTTT; CDR3 protein: CASKKGNTIYF
J gene: TRBJ1-2; clone size: NA; V gene: TRBV7-9; D gene: NA; CDR3 DNA: TGTGCCAGCAGCTTAGCAGGGGTAGCCGGCTACACCTTC; CDR3 protein: CASSLAGVAGYTF
J gene: TRBJ2-1; clone size: NA; V gene: TRBV10-2; D gene: TRBD2; CDR3 DNA: TGCGCCAGCCTTTCGGGGGGGGCGATTAACAATGAGCAGTTCTTC; CDR3 protein: CASLSGGAINNEQFF
J gene: TRBJ2-7; clone size: once; V gene: TRBV5-6; D gene: NA; CDR3 DNA: TGTGCCAGCAGCCCCTTTGCCACCTCCTACGAGCAGTACTTC; CDR3 protein: CASSPFATSYEQYF
J gene: TRBJ2-4; clone size: NA; V gene: TRBV19; D gene: NA; CDR3 DNA: TGTGCCAGTACCCCCTCGGTAGCCAAAAACATTCAGTACTTC; CDR3 protein: CASTPSVAKNIQYF
J gene: TRBJ1-6; clone size: NA; V gene: TRBV7-8; D gene: NA; CDR3 DNA: TGTGCCAGCAGCCAAGACAGAAATAATTCACCCCTCCACTTT; CDR3 protein: CASSQDRNNSPLHF